The 8 T cell receptor beta chains below come from one sample, sequenced in a study of blood T cell repertoires in COVID-19. The protocol was immunoSEQ multiplex PCR, while the TCRdb copy is restricted to in-frame clones and leaves out a portion. This sample has around 100,000 clones; about 89% occur once, and the top ten carry around 5.2%. The specimen was peripheral blood. The source of these receptors is a man aged 55 to 70 with COVID-19, enrolled during active disease.

In DNA, the CDR3 is TGTGCCAGCAGCCGACAGAGATCCTACGAGCAGTACTTC. Residues: CASSRQRSYEQYF. The chain links TRBV7-2 to TRBJ2-7; TRBD1 is a possible D gene (5 bases). The germline V gene has CDR1 SGHTA and CDR2 FQGNSA. The length of the CDR3 is 13 residues. V lost 5 bases to trimming and J lost 1 base, with 9 bases between them.

The chain joins TRBV7-3 to TRBJ2-2; possibly TRBD2 for D (5 bases). Germline lookup yields CDR1 SGHTA and CDR2 FQGTGA. CDR3 size: 14 residues. The V and J ends lost 2 bases and 6 bases respectively, with 10 bases between them. For the CDR3, the DNA is TGTGCCAGCAGCTTACTAGCCCGTCCCGGGGAGCTGTTTTTT. As protein: CASSLLARPGELFF.

This chain links TRBV18 with TRBJ1-6; 7 nucleotides agree with TRBD1. CDR3 size: 15 residues. Germline CDR1 reads KGHSH; CDR2 reads LQKENI. J was trimmed by 4 bases and V by 1 base; bases with no gene match: 1. The CDR3 DNA follows: TGTGCCAGCTCACCACGGGACAGTTATAATTCACCCCTCCACTTT. Amino acid sequence: CASSPRDSYNSPLHF.

The chain combines TRBV3-1 (or the pseudogene TRBV3-2) with TRBJ2-3; D is undetermined. The CDR3 is 15 residues long. Trimming removed 5 bases at V and 0 bases at J, with 12 bases between. CDR1 is LGHDT, CDR2 YNNKEL, per germline (reference sequence). This chain's CDR3 is CASSRVNSSTDTQYF. CDR3 sequence (DNA): TGTGCCAGCAGCAGAGTTAACTCTAGCACAGATACGCAGTATTTT.

V usage is TRBV10-3 and J usage is TRBJ1-1; a weak D match, TRBD1 (6 bases). The germline V gene has CDR1 ENHRY and CDR2 SYGVKD. Trimming removed 5 bases from V and 1 base from J, with 14 bases in between. CDR3 length equals 15 residues. The CDR3 spells CAISTLQGQNTEAFF. In nucleotides, the CDR3 is TGTGCCATCAGTACTTTACAGGGCCAGAACACTGAAGCTTTCTTT.

The chain joins TRBV4-2 to TRBJ2-1; TRBD2 matches at 12 bases. Germline V gene data show CDR1 as LGHNA and CDR2 as YNFKEQ. The CDR3 length is 16 residues. V lost 1 base and J lost 5; bases outside the gene matches: 3. The CDR3 bases are TGTGCCAGCAGCCAAGGTTGGACTAGCGGGAACAATGAGCAGTTCTTC. Its translation is CASSQGWTSGNNEQFF.

The J gene is TRBJ2-7, the V gene TRBV3-1 (or the pseudogene TRBV3-2); D might be TRBD1 (5 bases). The germline V gene has CDR1 LGHDT and CDR2 YNNKEL (reference sequence). The ends were cut back, 0 bases at V and 4 bases at J, with 13 bases in the middle. This CDR3 is built from 15 residues. As DNA, the CDR3 is TGTGCCAGCAGCCAAGATGGGGCAGACCTTTACGAGCAGTACTTC. It encodes CASSQDGADLYEQYF.

The J gene is TRBJ2-3, the V gene TRBV9, with a weak D call TRBD1 (5 bases). CDR1 SGDLS and CDR2 YYNGEE come from the germline V gene. The CDR3 has 14 amino acids. V lost 3 bases and J 5 bases, leaving 13 bases between the germline ends. In nucleotides, the CDR3 is TGTGCCAGCAGCGAACAGGCTACTCTAGATACGCAGTATTTT. Translated: CASSEQATLDTQYF.